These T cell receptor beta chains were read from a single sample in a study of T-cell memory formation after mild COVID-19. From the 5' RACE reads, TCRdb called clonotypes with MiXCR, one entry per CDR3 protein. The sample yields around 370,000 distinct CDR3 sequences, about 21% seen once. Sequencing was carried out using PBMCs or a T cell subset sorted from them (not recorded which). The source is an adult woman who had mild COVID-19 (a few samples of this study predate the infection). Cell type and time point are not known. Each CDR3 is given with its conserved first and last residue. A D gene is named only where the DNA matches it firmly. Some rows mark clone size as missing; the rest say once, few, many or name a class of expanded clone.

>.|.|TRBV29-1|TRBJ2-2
TGCAGCGTTGGGCGACAGGAAAACACCGGGGAGCTGTTTTTT
CSVGRQENTGELFF
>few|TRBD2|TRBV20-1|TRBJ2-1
TGCAGTGCCCAGTCGGGTCTGAAGCGGGGGGCGGACAATGAGCAGTTCTTC
CSAQSGLKRGADNEQFF
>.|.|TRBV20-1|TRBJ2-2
TGCAGTGCCTCTCGACCGACGAACACCGGGGAGCTGTTTTTT
CSASRPTNTGELFF
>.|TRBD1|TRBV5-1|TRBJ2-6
TGCGCCAGCACCAACAGGGGAGCCGACTCTGGGGCCAACGTCCTGACTTTC
CASTNRGADSGANVLTF
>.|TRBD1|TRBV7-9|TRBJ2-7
TGTGCCAGCAGCTTAGAATGGGACAGTTCCTACGAGCAGTACTTC
CASSLEWDSSYEQYF
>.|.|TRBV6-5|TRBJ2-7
TGTGCCAGCAGCCACACCGGTAGGGTATCCTACGAGCAGTACTTC
CASSHTGRVSYEQYF
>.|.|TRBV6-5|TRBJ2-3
TGTGCCAGCAGGCCCACTAGAGCAGATACGCAGTATTTT
CASRPTRADTQYF
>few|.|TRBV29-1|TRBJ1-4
TGCAGCGTTGTGGTTCAACAAACAAATAATGAAAAACTGTTTTTT
CSVVVQQTNNEKLFF
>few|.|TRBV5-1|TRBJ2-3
TGCGCCAGCAGCTCCCGGGGTGTGGGACCCACTTCCACAGATACGCAGTATTTT
CASSSRGVGPTSTDTQYF
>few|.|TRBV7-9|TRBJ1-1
TGTGCCAGCAGCTCGGACTTGAGGGTCACTGAAGCTTTCTTT
CASSSDLRVTEAFF
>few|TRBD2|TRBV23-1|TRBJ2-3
TGCGCCAGCAGTCACCGCGGACTAGCGGGGGGCCGGGTTACGCAGTATTTT
CASSHRGLAGGRVTQYF
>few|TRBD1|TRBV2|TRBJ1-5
TGTGCCAGCAGCCAGGGGGCCTGGGGCAATCAGCCCCAGCATTTT
CASSQGAWGNQPQHF
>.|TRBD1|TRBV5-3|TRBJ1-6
TGTGCCAGAAGCCCTCATCTTATGGGACAGAGAAGCTCCTATAATTCACCCCTCCACTTT
CARSPHLMGQRSSYNSPLHF
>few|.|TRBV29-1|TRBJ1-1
TGCAGCGTTCTGGACGGGAACACTGAAGCTTTCTTT
CSVLDGNTEAFF
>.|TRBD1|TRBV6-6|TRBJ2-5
TGTGCCAGCAGATCACAGGGGGCTCAAGAGACCCAGTACTTC
CASRSQGAQETQYF
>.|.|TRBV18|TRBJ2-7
TGTGCCAGCTCACGGGTCGGAGGGGGCGCGAGCGAGCAGTACTTC
CASSRVGGGASEQYF
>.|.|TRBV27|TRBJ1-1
TGTGCCAGCAGTTTCCGGGACACTCTCGGGGTGGCTTTCTTT
CASSFRDTLGVAFF
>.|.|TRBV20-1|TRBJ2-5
TGCAGTGCTCTTCTTGGGCTCGCTGTGGAGACCCAGTACTTC
CSALLGLAVETQYF
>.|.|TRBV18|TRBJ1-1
TGTGCCAGCTCACCAACCGGACAGCCGAACACTGAAGCTTTCTTT
CASSPTGQPNTEAFF
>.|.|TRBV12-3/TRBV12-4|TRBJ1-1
TGTGCCAGCAGTTTCGCAGGGCCGAGCACTGAAGCTTTCTTT
CASSFAGPSTEAFF
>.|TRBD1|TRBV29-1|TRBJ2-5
TGCAGCGTGAGGGGGACAGGGGTCCAAGAGACCCAGTACTTC
CSVRGTGVQETQYF
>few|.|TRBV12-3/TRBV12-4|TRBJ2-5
TGTGCCAGCAGTTTAGGGCTAAACAGGGTTCAAGAGACCCAGTACTTC
CASSLGLNRVQETQYF
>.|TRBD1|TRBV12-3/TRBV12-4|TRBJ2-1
TGTGCCAGCAGGATCTCGGGACAGGGGGTCCTCAATGAGCAGTTCTTC
CASRISGQGVLNEQFF
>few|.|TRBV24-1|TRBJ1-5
TGTGCCACCAGTCCGTCCGGGACGGGACTTAATCAGCCCCAGCATTTT
CATSPSGTGLNQPQHF
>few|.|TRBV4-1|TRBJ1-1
TGCGCCAGCAGCCAAGATGGTCGGACAGCTGAAGCTTTCTTT
CASSQDGRTAEAFF